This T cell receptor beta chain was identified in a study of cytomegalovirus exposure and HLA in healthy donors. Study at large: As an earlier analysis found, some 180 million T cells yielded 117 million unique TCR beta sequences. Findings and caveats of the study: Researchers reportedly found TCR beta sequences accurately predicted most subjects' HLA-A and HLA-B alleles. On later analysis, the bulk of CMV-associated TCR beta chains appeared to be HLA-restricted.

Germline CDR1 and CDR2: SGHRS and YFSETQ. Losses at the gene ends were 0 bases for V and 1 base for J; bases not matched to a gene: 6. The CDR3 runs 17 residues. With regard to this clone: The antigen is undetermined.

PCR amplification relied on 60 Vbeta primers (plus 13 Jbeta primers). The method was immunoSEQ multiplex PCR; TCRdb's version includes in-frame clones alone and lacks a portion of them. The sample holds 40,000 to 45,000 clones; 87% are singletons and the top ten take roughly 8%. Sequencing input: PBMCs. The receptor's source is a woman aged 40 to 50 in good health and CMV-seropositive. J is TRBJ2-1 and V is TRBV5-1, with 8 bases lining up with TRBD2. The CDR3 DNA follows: TGCGCCAGCAGCTTGGGGTTCGGCGGGAGGTCCTACAATGAGCAGTTCTTC. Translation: CASSLGFGGRSYNEQFF.